This entry lists 9 T cell receptor beta chains sequenced from one sample in a study of cytomegalovirus exposure and HLA in healthy donors. Repertoires were generated with immunoSEQ multiplex PCR, while TCRdb's copy carries only in-frame clones and drops some. The data show roughly 200,000 clones, with around 80% seen just once and roughly 1.2% held by the top ten. Sequences were obtained from PBMCs. These receptors were taken from a young woman in good health and CMV-seronegative.

The rearrangement joins TRBV9 to TRBJ2-3; TRBD1 might be the D (6 bases). Per the germline V gene, CDR1 is SGDLS and CDR2 is YYNGEE. The ends were cut back, 2 bases at V and 2 bases at J, with 12 bases in the middle. The CDR3 totals 15 residues. The CDR3 reads CASSVEGDTTDTQYF. The CDR3 DNA is TGTGCCAGCAGCGTGGAAGGGGACACCACAGATACGCAGTATTTT.

This clone was counted a single time. CDR3 amino acids: CASSIDRIGTSGYEQYF. CDR3 in DNA: TGTGCCAGTAGTATAGATCGGATTGGGACTAGCGGCTACGAGCAGTACTTC. The V call is TRBV19, the J call TRBJ2-7; 11 nucleotides match TRBD2. Trimming took 0 bases from V and 3 from J; bases not matched to a gene: 7. Looked up from germline, CDR1 is LNHDA and CDR2 is SQIVND (reference sequence). The CDR3 is 17 amino acids.

The rearrangement uses TRBV19 and TRBJ1-2; D not resolved. V lost 0 bases to trimming and J lost 0 bases, with 14 bases between them. This CDR3 region has 17 residues. CDR1 is LNHDA, CDR2 SQIVND, per germline (reference sequence). CDR3 in amino acids: CASSIDHRERANYGYTF. The CDR3 DNA reads TGTGCCAGTAGTATAGACCACCGGGAAAGGGCTAACTATGGCTACACCTTC. Complete variable domain (other parts from reference TRBV19 and TRBJ1-2): DGGITQSPKYLFRKEGQNVTLSCEQNLNHDAMYWYRQDPGQGLRLIYYSQIVNDFQKGDIAEGYSVSREKKESFPLTVTSAQKNPTAFYLCASSIDHRERANYGYTFGSGTRLTVV.

V gene TRBV27 combines with J gene TRBJ2-1; 10 bases map to TRBD2. CDR1 and CDR2 from the germline V gene are MNHEY and SMNVEV (reference sequence). The ends lost 5 bases at V and 1 base at J; junction bases unmatched: 8. The CDR3 covers 17 residues. CDR3 sequence (DNA): TGTGCCAGCAGTCGTGCGCCACTAGCGGGGTCCTACAATGAGCAGTTCTTC. Translation: CASSRAPLAGSYNEQFF.

The J gene is TRBJ2-7, the V gene TRBV18; 8 positions match TRBD1. After removal of 8 bases from V and 2 bases from J, the junction contained 14 bases not matched to a gene. CDR1 and CDR2 (germline): KGHSH, LQKENI. The CDR3 is 16 amino acids. CDR3 DNA: TGTGCCAGCCAGCACAACAGGGGACAGGCAGCCTACGAGCAGTACTTC. Its translation: CASQHNRGQAAYEQYF.

V usage is TRBV27 and J usage is TRBJ1-1, with D perhaps TRBD1 (5 bases). V was cut by 6 bases and J by 1 base, with 9 bases left in between. CDR3 length: 13 amino acids. Per the germline V gene, CDR1 is MNHEY and CDR2 is SMNVEV (reference sequence). The CDR3, as DNA: TGTGCCAGCAGAGACAGTTCGAACACTGAAGCTTTCTTT. It is translated as CASRDSSNTEAFF.

The chain recombines TRBV6-1 with TRBJ2-2; possibly TRBD1 for D (5 bases). Between the trimmed V and J ends, which lost 6 bases and 3 bases, there was a span of 11 bases. Germline V CDR1 and CDR2: MNHNS, SASEGT. CDR3 length: 14 residues. The CDR3 reads CASRRQIDTGELFF. In nucleotides, the CDR3 is TGTGCCAGCAGAAGACAGATTGACACCGGGGAGCTGTTTTTT.

The chain uses TRBV7-3 and TRBJ1-2, with no clear D. The ends were cut back, 5 bases at V and 8 bases at J, with 15 bases in the middle. This CDR3 comprises 13 residues. The germline gives CDR1 SGHTA, CDR2 FQGTGA. The CDR3, as DNA: TGTGCCAGCAGCCCCCGTCCTCAGGAAGGCTACACCTTC. Encoded protein: CASSPRPQEGYTF.

The chain recombines TRBV5-1 with TRBJ1-2; D is unresolved. The CDR3 sequence is 13 residues long. Germline loops: CDR1 SGHRS, CDR2 YFSETQ. V lost 4 bases to trimming and J lost 4 bases, with 11 bases between them. The CDR3 is CASSHGGVYGYTF. The CDR3 DNA sequence: TGCGCCAGCAGCCATGGCGGGGTCTATGGCTACACCTTC.